These T cell receptor beta chains were read from a single sample in a study of T cell responses to AZD1222 COVID-19 vaccine. The data were produced by immunoSEQ multiplex PCR, yet TCRdb's version contains in-frame clones alone and is incomplete. The sample records 100,000 or so clones, about nine tenths being singletons. Specimen: peripheral blood, collected on day 0 of AZD1222 vaccination. The receptors were sampled from an adult in good health. Each CDR3 is given with its conserved first and last residue. D genes are given only for firm matches. Clone size is not always given. Where it is, it says once, few, many or a class for expanded clones.

v_call,j_call,clone_size,d_call,cdr3_aa,cdr3_nt
TRBV19,TRBJ2-3,.,TRBD2,CASSIDSVAGGSADTQYF,TGTGCCAGTAGTATAGATTCAGTGGCGGGAGGTAGCGCAGATACGCAGTATTTT
TRBV6-5,TRBJ2-7,.,.,CASRPRQASYEQYF,TGTGCCAGCAGACCGAGACAGGCCTCCTACGAGCAGTACTTC
TRBV6-4,TRBJ2-5,.,.,CASSDNAGALETQYF,TGTGCCAGCAGTGACAATGCCGGGGCTTTGGAGACCCAGTACTTC
TRBV29-1,TRBJ2-3,.,TRBD2,CSGAGGRTDTQYF,TGCAGCGGAGCGGGAGGAAGAACAGATACGCAGTATTTT
TRBV16,TRBJ1-5,once,.,CASSQLFEGNQPQHF,TGTGCCAGCAGCCAACTGTTTGAGGGGAATCAGCCCCAGCATTTT
TRBV3-1/TRBV3-2,TRBJ2-6,.,.,CASSQDRLGWNVLTF,TGTGCCAGCAGCCAAGATCGACTGGGCTGGAACGTCCTGACTTTC
TRBV19,TRBJ2-3,.,TRBD1,CASSSWDRGSGTQYF,TGTGCCAGTAGCTCCTGGGACAGGGGTTCGGGAACGCAGTATTTT
TRBV12-2,TRBJ2-5,.,.,CASRHGLVGRIYQETQYF,TGTGCAAGTCGCCATGGACTAGTTGGGAGGATATACCAAGAGACCCAGTACTTC
TRBV10-1,TRBJ2-7,once,.,CASSLVDSISYEQYF,TGCGCCAGCAGTCTCGTGGACAGCATCTCCTACGAGCAGTACTTC
TRBV7-9,TRBJ1-1,.,.,CASSPESGEAFF,TGTGCCAGCAGCCCGGAATCAGGGGAAGCTTTCTTT
TRBV5-1,TRBJ2-1,.,.,CASSLGGAVNNEQFF,TGCGCCAGCAGCTTGGGGGGAGCGGTGAACAATGAGCAGTTCTTC
TRBV10-1,TRBJ1-1,.,.,CASSEHGTVFGAFF,TGCGCCAGCAGTGAACATGGGACGGTTTTCGGAGCTTTCTTT
TRBV5-1,TRBJ1-5,.,.,CASSLRGNQPQHF,TGCGCCAGCAGCTTAAGGGGCAATCAGCCCCAGCATTTT
TRBV27,TRBJ2-1,once,.,CASSLYEGFGLDERLNNEQFF,TGTGCCAGCAGTTTATATGAGGGGTTTGGGCTAGATGAAAGGTTAAACAATGAGCAGTTCTTC
TRBV2,TRBJ2-7,.,.,CASTRAGEQYF,TGTGCCAGCACGAGGGCGGGAGAGCAGTACTTC
TRBV18,TRBJ1-5,.,TRBD1,CASSPTGTGLPQHF,TGTGCCAGCTCACCAACCGGGACAGGGCTGCCCCAGCATTTT
TRBV5-1,TRBJ2-7,.,.,CASSRGDINYEQYF,TGCGCCAGCAGCCGAGGGGACATTAACTACGAGCAGTACTTC
TRBV6-2/TRBV6-3,TRBJ2-7,.,TRBD2,CASSYSHAGLAYEQYF,TGTGCCAGCAGTTACTCACATGCGGGACTAGCGTACGAGCAGTACTTC